The 12 T cell receptor beta chains in this list originate from one sample, sequenced in a study of T cell responses to AZD1222 COVID-19 vaccine. Method: immunoSEQ multiplex PCR; TCRdb's copy keeps in-frame clones and lacks some. The sample gives approximately 140,000 clones, approximately 90% of which show up once; approximately 3.7% is in the top ten. The sample consisted of peripheral blood, taken 28 days after the second AZD1222 dose. These receptors all come from an adult who received the AZD1222 COVID-19 vaccine.

The gene calls are TRBV28 and TRBJ1-2, with TRBD1 identical over 7 bases. Germline loops: CDR1 MDHEN, CDR2 SYDVKM. With V trimmed by 6 bases and J by 7 bases, 5 bases remained unmatched. CDR3 length equals 12 residues. The CDR3 loop is CASSTGEAGYTF. Written as DNA, the CDR3 is TGTGCCAGCAGCACAGGGGAAGCTGGCTACACCTTC.

This clone was seen just once. The J gene is TRBJ2-5, the V gene TRBV4-3, with a weak D call TRBD1 (5 bases). Per germline, CDR1 LGHNA and CDR2 YSLEER. Trimming stripped 4 bases from V and 8 bases from J, with 14 bases between. This CDR3 has 13 residues. CDR3 loop: CASSPYRRDTQYF. The CDR3 nucleotides read TGCGCCAGCAGCCCGTACAGGAGAGATACCCAGTACTTC.

A single count supports this clone. The V call is TRBV19, the J call TRBJ1-6; no reliable D call. CDR1 and CDR2 from the germline V gene are LNHDA and SQIVND (reference sequence). This CDR3 has 16 amino acids. Trimming pared 1 base from V and 0 bases from J, leaving 7 bases between. The CDR3 region has the DNA TGTGCCAGTAGTATAGTAGCGGGCTCCTATAATTCACCCCTCCACTTT. Encoded protein: CASSIVAGSYNSPLHF.

The chain combines TRBV29-1 with TRBJ1-4; no clear D gene. V shed 5 bases and J shed 5 bases, with 9 bases lying between them. The CDR3 contains 12 residues. Germline CDR1 SQVTM, CDR2 ANQGSEA. For the CDR3, the DNA is TGCAGCGTTAGCCAGAGCAATGAAAAACTGTTTTTT. This sequence encodes CSVSQSNEKLFF. The full variable domain, rest sourced from reference TRBV29-1 and TRBJ1-4, is SAVISQKPSRDICQRGTSLTIQCQVDSQVTMMFWYRQQPGQSLTLIATANQGSEATYESGFVIDKFPISRPNLTFSTLTVSNMSPEDSSIYLCSVSQSNEKLFFGSGTQLSVL.

This clone has a handful of counts. This sample includes further DNA sequences coding for the same CDR3. The chain combines TRBV7-2 with TRBJ2-1; D could derive from TRBD1 or TRBD2 (5 bases each). Germline assignment: CDR1 SGHTA and CDR2 FQGNSA. Trimming took 1 base from V and 8 from J, leaving 15 bases between them. The length of the CDR3 is 15 residues. The CDR3 DNA is TGTGCCAGCAGCTTAGGGGGCGCGGGTGGCGATGAGCAGTTCTTC. Its translation: CASSLGGAGGDEQFF.

The chain uses TRBV20-1 and TRBJ2-5, with D perhaps TRBD2 (6 bases). The CDR3 loop spans 14 amino acids. CDR1 and CDR2 (germline): DFQATT, SNEGSKA (reference sequence). V was cut by 3 bases and J by 4 bases, with 15 bases left in between. CDR3 in amino acids: CSASVLAAIETQYF. The CDR3 DNA follows: TGCAGTGCTAGTGTATTAGCGGCCATAGAGACCCAGTACTTC.

The count of this clone is one. V gene TRBV18 combines with J gene TRBJ1-1, with a possible D match to TRBD1 (6 bases). The V and J ends lost 6 bases and 1 base respectively, with 15 bases between them. The CDR3 has 15 amino acids. Germline values: CDR1 KGHSH, CDR2 LQKENI. CDR3 nucleotides: TGTGCCAGCTCCGAAACGGACAGTTCGAACACTGAAGCTTTCTTT. Protein sequence: CASSETDSSNTEAFF. The complete variable domain, with remaining parts taken from reference TRBV18 and TRBJ1-1, reads NAGVMQNPRHLVRRRGQEARLRCSPMKGHSHVYWYRQLPEEGLKFMVYLQKENIIDESGMPKERFSAEFPKEGPSILRIQQVVRGDSAAYFCASSETDSSNTEAFFGQGTRLTVV.

J is TRBJ1-5 and V is TRBV4-1; D call uncertain. Trimming removed 2 bases at V and 5 bases at J, with 16 bases between. Germline V gene sequence: CDR1 MGHRA, CDR2 YSYEKL. This CDR3 has 16 amino acids. For the CDR3, the DNA is TGCGCCAGCAGCCAAAACTATTTGGGAGTGGATCAGCCCCAGCATTTT. Translation gives CASSQNYLGVDQPQHF.

This rearrangement joins TRBV5-1 to TRBJ2-2; 8 bases line up with TRBD2. The V segment lost 4 bases and the J segment 0 bases; nucleotides outside the gene matches: 5. This CDR3 is 16 amino acids long. From germline, CDR1 is SGHRS and CDR2 YFSETQ. CDR3 sequence reads: CASSVGSGANTGELFF. The CDR3, as DNA: TGCGCCAGCAGCGTGGGTAGCGGGGCGAACACCGGGGAGCTGTTTTTT.

The chain combines TRBV6-2 or TRBV6-3 with TRBJ2-2; TRBD1 matches 8 bases. The CDR3 extends over 15 amino acids. Trimming removed 0 bases from V and 11 bases from J; junction bases left unmatched: 8. Germline lookup yields CDR1 MNHEY and CDR2 SVGEGT. The CDR3 region has the DNA TGTGCCAGCAGTTACTCGACAGGGGCCCTCTTTGAGCTGTTTTTT. Translating it yields CASSYSTGALFELFF.

The rearrangement joins TRBV6-6 to TRBJ2-7; 7 bases agree with TRBD2. The CDR3 extends over 15 amino acids. Germline CDR1 reads MNHNY; CDR2 reads SVGAGI (reference sequence). J gave up 2 bases and V 3 bases, and 7 bases lay outside the gene matches. The DNA for the CDR3 is TGTGCCAGCAGTTATTTGGGGGGGGGAACCTACGAGCAGTACTTC. This gives the protein CASSYLGGGTYEQYF.

CDR3 sequence: CASSYTGHTEAFF. In nucleotides, the CDR3 is TGTGCCAGCAGTTACACGGGGCACACTGAAGCTTTCTTT. This rearrangement joins TRBV6-5 to TRBJ1-1; perhaps TRBD1 as D (5 bases). The CDR3 length is 13 residues. The germline gives CDR1 MNHEY, CDR2 SVGAGI. V dropped 2 bases and J dropped 3 bases, with 7 bases sitting between them.